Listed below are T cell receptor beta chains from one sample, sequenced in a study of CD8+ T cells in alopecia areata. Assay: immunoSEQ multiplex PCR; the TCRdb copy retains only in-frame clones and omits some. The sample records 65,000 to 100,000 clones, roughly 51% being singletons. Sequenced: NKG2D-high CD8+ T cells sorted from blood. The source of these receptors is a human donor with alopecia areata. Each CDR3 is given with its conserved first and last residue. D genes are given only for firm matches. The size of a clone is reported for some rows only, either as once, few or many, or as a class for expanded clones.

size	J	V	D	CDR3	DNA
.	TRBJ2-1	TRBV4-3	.	CASSHFREANEQFF	TGCGCCAGCAGCCACTTTAGGGAGGCCAATGAGCAGTTCTTC
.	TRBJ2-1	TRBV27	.	CASSLLAGPYNEQFF	TGTGCCAGCAGTTTATTAGCTGGCCCCTACAATGAGCAGTTCTTC
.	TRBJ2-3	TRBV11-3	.	CASRNRGGPGPGTDTQYF	TGTGCCAGCAGGAACCGTGGGGGGCCGGGGCCCGGCACAGATACGCAGTATTTT
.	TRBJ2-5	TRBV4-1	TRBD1	CASSQDPTGGYQETQYF	TGCGCCAGCAGCCAAGATCCAACAGGGGGCTACCAAGAGACCCAGTACTTC
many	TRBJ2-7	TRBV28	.	CASSSDSSREQYF	TGTGCCAGCAGTTCGGACAGCTCAAGGGAGCAGTACTTC
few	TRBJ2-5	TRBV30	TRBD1	CAWGGTGTQETQYF	TGTGCCTGGGGAGGGACAGGGACGCAAGAGACCCAGTACTTC
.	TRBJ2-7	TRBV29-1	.	CSATFSYEQYF	TGCAGCGCGACGTTTTCCTACGAGCAGTACTTC
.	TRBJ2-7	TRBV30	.	CAWRPGSLGEQYF	TGTGCCTGGCGACCCGGGTCCTTGGGCGAGCAGTACTTC
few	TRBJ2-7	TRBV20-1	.	CSAPRPYEQYF	TGCAGTGCTCCTCGGCCCTACGAGCAGTACTTC
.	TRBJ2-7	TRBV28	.	CASSSTVGGYEQYF	TGTGCCAGCAGCTCGACAGTAGGGGGCTACGAGCAGTACTTC
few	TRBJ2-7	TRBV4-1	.	CASSLARDYEQYF	TGCGCCAGCAGCCTAGCCCGGGATTACGAGCAGTACTTC
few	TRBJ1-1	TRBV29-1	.	CSVEKTGHPSPEAFF	TGCAGCGTTGAAAAAACAGGCCATCCATCCCCTGAAGCTTTCTTT
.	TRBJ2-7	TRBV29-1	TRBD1	CSVPGTGGLEQYF	TGCAGCGTACCTGGGACAGGGGGCCTCGAGCAGTACTTC
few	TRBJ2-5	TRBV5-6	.	CASSLGAGSGETQYF	TGTGCCAGCAGCTTGGGAGCGGGCTCGGGAGAGACCCAGTACTTC
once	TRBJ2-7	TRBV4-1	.	CASSQLGGSYEQYF	TGCGCCAGCAGCCAACTAGGGGGCTCCTACGAGCAGTACTTC
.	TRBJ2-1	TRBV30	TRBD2	CAWATGLVTNEQFF	TGTGCCTGGGCGACGGGACTAGTGACCAATGAGCAGTTCTTC
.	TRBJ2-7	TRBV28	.	CASSFPSASSYEQYF	TGTGCCAGCAGTTTCCCCTCGGCCAGCTCCTACGAGCAGTACTTC
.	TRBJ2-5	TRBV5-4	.	CASSSRGPPDGETQYF	TGTGCCAGCAGCTCCAGGGGTCCGCCGGATGGGGAGACCCAGTACTTC
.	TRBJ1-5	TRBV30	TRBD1	CAWSVLGGDQPQHF	TGTGCCTGGAGTGTTCTAGGGGGCGATCAGCCCCAGCATTTT
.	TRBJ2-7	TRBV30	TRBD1	CAWSVGTGYEQYF	TGTGCCTGGAGTGTAGGGACAGGGTACGAGCAGTACTTC
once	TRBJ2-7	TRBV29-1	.	CSVETEAYEQYF	TGCAGCGTTGAGACAGAAGCCTACGAGCAGTACTTC
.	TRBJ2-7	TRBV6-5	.	CASTSTTYEQYF	TGTGCCAGCACCTCGACTACCTACGAGCAGTACTTC
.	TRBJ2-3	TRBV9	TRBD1	CASSRQGFSTDTQYF	TGTGCCAGCAGCCGACAGGGGTTTAGCACAGATACGCAGTATTTT
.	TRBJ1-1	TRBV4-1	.	CASSPLDGTEAFF	TGCGCCAGCAGCCCCTTGGATGGGACTGAAGCTTTCTTT
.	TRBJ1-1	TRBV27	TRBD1	CASSSGGNTEAFF	TGTGCCAGCAGTTCAGGGGGGAACACTGAAGCTTTCTTT
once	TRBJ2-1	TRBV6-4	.	CAFLGGNEQFF	TGTGCCTTCCTAGGGGGGAATGAGCAGTTCTTC
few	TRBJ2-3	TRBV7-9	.	CASRHPPGPNTDTQYF	TGTGCCAGCAGGCATCCCCCGGGGCCAAACACAGATACGCAGTATTTT
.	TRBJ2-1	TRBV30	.	CAWSVKPEQFF	TGTGCCTGGAGTGTAAAGCCCGAGCAGTTCTTC
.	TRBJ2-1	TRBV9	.	CASSAATGNEQFF	TGTGCCAGCAGCGCCGCGACGGGGAATGAGCAGTTCTTC
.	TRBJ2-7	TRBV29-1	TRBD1	CSVLGQASYEQYF	TGCAGCGTTTTAGGACAGGCTTCCTACGAGCAGTACTTC
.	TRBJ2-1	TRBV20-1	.	CSALGNEQFF	TGCAGTGCCCTTGGTAATGAGCAGTTCTTC
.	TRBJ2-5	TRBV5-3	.	CARSLSNSQETQYF	TGTGCCAGAAGCTTGTCTAACAGCCAAGAGACCCAGTACTTC
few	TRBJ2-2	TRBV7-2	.	CASSLVVPGELFF	TGTGCCAGCAGCTTAGTCGTCCCCGGGGAGCTGTTTTTT
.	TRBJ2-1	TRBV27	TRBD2	CASSLRGSSYNEQFF	TGTGCCAGCAGTTTACGCGGGAGCAGTTACAATGAGCAGTTCTTC
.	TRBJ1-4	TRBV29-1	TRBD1	CSGQGGNEKLFF	TGCAGCGGCCAGGGGGGGAATGAAAAACTGTTTTTT
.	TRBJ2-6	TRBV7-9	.	CASSPAHDGVLTF	TGTGCCAGCAGCCCCGCCCACGACGGGGTCCTGACTTTC
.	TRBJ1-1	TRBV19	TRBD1	CASSIGTGSNTEAFF	TGTGCCAGTAGTATTGGGACAGGTTCGAACACTGAAGCTTTCTTT
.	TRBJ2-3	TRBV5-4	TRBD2	CASSQSGEEDTQYF	TGTGCCAGCAGCCAGAGCGGGGAGGAGGATACGCAGTATTTT
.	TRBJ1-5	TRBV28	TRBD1	CASSLTGSNQPQHF	TGTGCCAGCAGTTTGACAGGGTCAAATCAGCCCCAGCATTTT
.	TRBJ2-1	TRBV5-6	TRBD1	CASSFGQTGDNEQFF	TGTGCCAGCAGCTTCGGACAGACAGGGGACAATGAGCAGTTCTTC
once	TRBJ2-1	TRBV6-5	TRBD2	CASSYGLAGNEQFF	TGTGCCAGCAGTTACGGACTAGCGGGAAATGAGCAGTTCTTC
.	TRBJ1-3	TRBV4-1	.	CASSQVLISGNTIYF	TGCGCCAGCAGCCAGGTTCTCATCTCTGGAAACACCATATATTTT
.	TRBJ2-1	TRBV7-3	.	CASSPTGIKEQFF	TGTGCCAGCAGCCCGACGGGGATTAAAGAGCAGTTCTTC
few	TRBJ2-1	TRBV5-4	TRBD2	CASSPGTSGTNEQFF	TGTGCCAGCAGCCCAGGGACTAGCGGGACCAATGAGCAGTTCTTC
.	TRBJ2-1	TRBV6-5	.	CASSYSHAGYNEQFF	TGTGCCAGCAGTTACTCCCATGCAGGCTACAATGAGCAGTTCTTC
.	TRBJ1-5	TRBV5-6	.	CASSFLNQPQHF	TGTGCCAGCAGCTTTTTAAATCAGCCCCAGCATTTT
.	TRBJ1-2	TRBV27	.	CASSQGQSYYGYTF	TGTGCCAGCAGCCAAGGACAGTCCTACTATGGCTACACCTTC
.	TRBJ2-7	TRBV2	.	CARRTATSYEQYF	TGTGCCAGAAGGACAGCAACCTCCTACGAGCAGTACTTC
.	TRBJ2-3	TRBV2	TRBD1	CASSEGLGQGVDTQYF	TGTGCCAGCAGTGAAGGATTGGGACAGGGAGTGGATACGCAGTATTTT
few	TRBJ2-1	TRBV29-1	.	CSVDPRQSSYNEQFF	TGCAGCGTTGACCCTCGACAGAGCTCCTACAATGAGCAGTTCTTC
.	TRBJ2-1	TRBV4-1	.	CASSQRQRWQDEQFF	TGCGCCAGCAGCCAAAGACAGCGTTGGCAGGATGAGCAGTTCTTC
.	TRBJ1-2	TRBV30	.	CAWSVPWQKNYGYTF	TGTGCCTGGAGTGTACCATGGCAGAAAAACTATGGCTACACCTTC
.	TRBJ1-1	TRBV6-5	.	CASSSHTEAFF	TGTGCCAGCAGTTCTCACACTGAAGCTTTCTTT
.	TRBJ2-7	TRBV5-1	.	CASSIAGSNEQYF	TGCGCCAGCAGCATCGCAGGGTCCAACGAGCAGTACTTC
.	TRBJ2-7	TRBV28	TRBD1	CASRGQGAYEQYF	TGTGCCAGCAGAGGACAGGGGGCCTACGAGCAGTACTTC